Each of the 14 T cell receptor beta chains below was sequenced from the same sample in a study of cytomegalovirus exposure and HLA in healthy donors. Amplification used 60 Vbeta primers and 13 Jbeta primers. Repertoires were generated with immunoSEQ multiplex PCR, while TCRdb's copy carries only in-frame clones and drops some. The sample yields over 150,000 clones, 60% to 80% seen once. Source material: PBMCs. The receptor source for this set is a man in his sixties in good health and CMV-seronegative.

This clone was counted a few times. The rearrangement uses TRBV15 and TRBJ1-5; unclear D gene. The ends were cut back, 0 bases at V and 1 base at J, with 10 bases in the middle. Germline CDR1 reads LNHNV; CDR2 reads YYDKDF (reference sequence). This CDR3 region has 16 residues. The CDR3 DNA follows: TGTGCCACCAGCAGAGATTGGAGCGGGAGCAATCAGCCCCAGCATTTT. Its protein product is CATSRDWSGSNQPQHF.

The chain combines TRBV5-1 with TRBJ2-5; 9 bases align to TRBD2. This CDR3 is 14 amino acids long. Germline V lookup: CDR1 SGHRS, CDR2 YFSETQ. Trimming took 6 bases from V and 5 from J; bases not matched to a gene: 8. This CDR3 reads CASNGGGAGETQYF. In DNA, the CDR3 is TGCGCCAGCAACGGCGGGGGGGCCGGGGAGACCCAGTACTTC.

The chain recombines TRBV30 with TRBJ2-3; D remains unclear. Germline CDR1 reads GTSNPN; CDR2 reads SVGIG (reference sequence). This CDR3 has 13 residues. Trimming pared 0 bases from V and 0 bases from J, leaving 4 bases between. CDR3 sequence: CAWSVGSTDTQYF. DNA of the CDR3: TGTGCCTGGAGTGTGGGCAGCACAGATACGCAGTATTTT.

The J gene is TRBJ2-5, the V gene TRBV10-3; 9 bases align to TRBD2. CDR1 is ENHRY, CDR2 SYGVKD, per germline. The V segment lost 0 bases and the J segment 5 bases; nucleotides outside the gene matches: 4. CDR3 length: 15 amino acids. CDR3 protein: CAISESSGSWETQYF. For the CDR3, the DNA is TGTGCCATCAGTGAGTCTAGCGGGAGTTGGGAGACCCAGTACTTC.

J is TRBJ2-7 and V is TRBV29-1, with D possibly matching TRBD2 (6 bases). The germline V gene encodes CDR1 SQVTM and CDR2 ANQGSEA. V was pared by 7 bases and J by 3 bases, with 16 bases between. The length of the CDR3 is 13 residues. Written as DNA, the CDR3 is TGCAGCGCTACGGGGGACGCTTTCTACGAGCAGTACTTC. It translates to CSATGDAFYEQYF.

This clone occurred a few times. The rearrangement uses TRBV28 and TRBJ1-3; TRBD1 is a possible D gene (5 bases). The CDR3 length is 16 residues. CDR1 and CDR2 from the germline V gene are MDHEN and SYDVKM. Trimming stripped 7 bases from V and 0 bases from J, with 16 bases between. The CDR3 region has the DNA TGTGCCAGCACCTTACACCAAGGGGACTCTGGAAACACCATATATTTT. Translated, it gives CASTLHQGDSGNTIYF.

The gene calls are TRBV10-1 and TRBJ2-7, with TRBD2 matching 7 bases. Germline V gene lookup returns CDR1 WNHNN and CDR2 SYGVQD (reference sequence). V dropped 2 bases and J dropped 3; count of bases not matched to a gene: 4. The length of the CDR3 is 14 residues. CDR3 residues: CASSEGSSGYEQYF. DNA of the CDR3: TGCGCCAGCAGTGAGGGGTCTAGCGGCTACGAGCAGTACTTC.

The chain recombines TRBV7-2 with TRBJ2-2, with 7 nucleotides matching TRBD2. Germline V CDR1 and CDR2: SGHTA, FQGNSA. The V gene end was trimmed by 5 bases and the J gene end by 1 base; junction bases not matched to a gene: 7. This CDR3 is built from 16 residues. The CDR3 loop reads CASSPPSGRNTGELFF. The CDR3 region has the DNA TGTGCCAGCAGCCCTCCTAGCGGAAGGAACACCGGGGAGCTGTTTTTT.

This chain links TRBV29-1 with TRBJ2-3; possible D gene TRBD2, 6 bases. Trimming took 0 bases from V and 1 from J, leaving 11 bases between them. Germline V gene data show CDR1 as SQVTM and CDR2 as ANQGSEA. This CDR3 is built from 15 residues. CDR3 residues: CSVEDGGGGTDTQYF. The CDR3, as DNA: TGCAGCGTTGAAGACGGTGGCGGGGGCACAGATACGCAGTATTTT.

The V gene is TRBV5-8, the J gene TRBJ1-5, with D possibly being TRBD1 (6 bases). The CDR3 covers 15 residues. V was shortened by 0 bases and J by 2 bases, with 9 bases between the two germline ends. Germline CDR1 reads SGHTS; CDR2 reads YDEGEE. DNA for the CDR3: TGTGCCAGCAGCTTGGTGGCAGGGGGCAATCAGCCCCAGCATTTT. Its protein is CASSLVAGGNQPQHF.

This clone was picked up one time. CDR3 protein: CASSLGLRGAKDEAFF. CDR3 nucleotides: TGTGCCAGCAGCTTAGGATTACGTGGGGCGAAGGATGAAGCTTTCTTT. The V gene is TRBV11-1, the J gene TRBJ1-1, with D possibly being TRBD1 (5 bases). CDR3 size: 16 residues. CDR1 and CDR2 (germline): SGHAT, FQDESV (reference sequence). V dropped 1 base and J dropped 7 bases, with 19 bases sitting between them.

The chain links TRBV7-2 to TRBJ1-4; 7 bases align to TRBD1. With V trimmed by 3 bases and J by 5 bases, 9 bases remained unmatched. The CDR3 spans 16 residues. In germline, CDR1 is SGHTA, CDR2 FQGNSA. The CDR3 sequence: CASSLRGGQPNEKLFF. As DNA, the CDR3 is TGTGCCAGCAGCTTGAGAGGGGGCCAGCCGAATGAAAAACTGTTTTTT.

This clone was counted once. This chain uses TRBV7-8 with TRBJ2-5; 12 nucleotides match TRBD2. Germline V gene data show CDR1 as SGHVS and CDR2 as FQNEAQ. The CDR3 is 17 amino acids. Trimming cost V 5 bases and J 2 bases; bases outside gene matches: 9. CDR3 sequence reads: CASSPELAGGPQETQYF. The CDR3 DNA follows: TGTGCCAGCAGCCCCGAACTAGCGGGGGGCCCACAAGAGACCCAGTACTTC.

CDR3 in amino acids: CASSMGQLEKLFF. The CDR3 bases are TGTGCCAGTAGTATGGGACAGCTAGAAAAACTGTTTTTT. The gene calls are TRBV19 and TRBJ1-4; TRBD1 aligns across 7 bases. The junction had 3 bases not matched to a gene; V was cut back by 3 bases and J by 8 bases. The length of the CDR3 is 13 residues. The germline gives CDR1 LNHDA, CDR2 SQIVND (reference sequence). Full variable domain (outside the CDR3, taken from reference TRBV19 and TRBJ1-4): DGGITQSPKYLFRKEGQNVTLSCEQNLNHDAMYWYRQDPGQGLRLIYYSQIVNDFQKGDIAEGYSVSREKKESFPLTVTSAQKNPTAFYLCASSMGQLEKLFFGSGTQLSVL.